Listed here is a single T cell receptor beta chain. Sequence at one end of the junction differs from germline and may be a read error. Other DNA sequences within the sample encode an identical CDR3. The PCR employed 60 Vbeta primers together with 13 Jbeta primers. Only in-frame clones appear in the TCRdb table, and some are missing; sequencing was by immunoSEQ multiplex PCR. Its table lists 41,000 or so clones. The CDR3 has 14 amino acids. In germline, CDR1 is MNHNY, CDR2 SVGAGI (reference sequence). The data were taken from a study of cytomegalovirus exposure and HLA in healthy donors. V gene TRBV6-6 combines with J gene TRBJ2-3; TRBD1 agrees at 7 bases. The TCR originated in a man aged 25-40 years in good health and CMV-seronegative. Sequencing was carried out using PBMCs. The CDR3: CASSHSTGADTQYF. CDR3 nucleotide sequence: TGTGCCAGCAGTCACTCCACAGGGGCCGATACGCAGTATTTT.